Shown below are 25 T cell receptor beta chains from a single sample sequenced in a study of shared clonotypes between healthy human individuals. TCRdb keeps only in-frame clones here, not all; method: immunoSEQ multiplex PCR. The table shows roughly 500,000 clones, with around 78% occurring only once. What was sequenced was PBMCs. All receptors come from a woman between 35 and 50 years old in good health. Some clones in this sample may be carry-over from other donors' samples.

This chain links TRBV27 with TRBJ2-1, with D possibly TRBD1 on 5 matching bases. This CDR3 has 12 residues. Between the trimmed V and J ends, which lost 6 bases and 7 bases, there was a span of 10 bases. Germline CDR1 MNHEY, CDR2 SMNVEV (reference sequence). CDR3 protein: CASRSGFNEQFF. The CDR3 DNA reads TGTGCCAGCAGGTCAGGGTTTAATGAGCAGTTCTTC.

This chain joins TRBV5-1 and TRBJ2-5; D is unresolved. Germline CDR1 and CDR2: SGHRS and YFSETQ. The CDR3 length is 14 residues. The ends were cut back, 4 bases at V and 0 bases at J, with 10 bases in the middle. In nucleotides, the CDR3 is TGCGCCAGCAGCATCGACTCGTACCAAGAGACCCAGTACTTC. This encodes CASSIDSYQETQYF.

Details on this clone: The junction does not match germline at one end; this may be a read error. This chain uses TRBV2 with TRBJ2-5, with D tentatively TRBD2 (5 bases). This CDR3 has 16 amino acids. Germline V CDR1 and CDR2: SNHLY, FYNNEI. CDR3 protein: CASSEGVGSGQETQYF. In nucleotides, the CDR3 is TGTGCCAGCAGCGAAGGCGTGGGGAGCGGCCAAGAGACCCAGTACTTC.

This chain uses TRBV27 with TRBJ2-7; 9 nucleotides match TRBD1. V lost 10 bases and J lost 4; bases outside the gene matches: 8. The CDR3 length is 13 residues. CDR1 is MNHEY and CDR2 is SMNVEV in the germline V gene (reference sequence). The CDR3 reads CANSLGTGYEQYF. The CDR3 DNA reads as TGTGCCAACAGCTTAGGGACAGGGTACGAGCAGTACTTC.

This chain links TRBV6-5 with TRBJ1-5, with D perhaps TRBD1 (5 bases). The ends were cut back, 5 bases at V and 2 bases at J, with 10 bases in the middle. The length of the CDR3 is 14 residues. Germline V gene sequence: CDR1 MNHEY, CDR2 SVGAGI. CDR3 protein: CASSPGLGNQPQHF. For the CDR3, the DNA is TGTGCCAGCAGTCCAGGGTTGGGCAATCAGCCCCAGCATTTT.

The count of this clone is one. V gene TRBV4-1 combines with J gene TRBJ2-1, with a tentative D call TRBD2 (6 bases). CDR3 length: 16 amino acids. Germline assignment: CDR1 MGHRA and CDR2 YSYEKL. Trimming took 4 bases from V and 7 from J, leaving 20 bases between them. Written as DNA, the CDR3 is TGCGCCAGCAGCCCAAGCGGGCCCTCGGGACTGAATGAGCAGTTCTTC. Translated: CASSPSGPSGLNEQFF.

The chain uses TRBV7-9 and TRBJ2-6; D is perhaps TRBD1 (6 bases). CDR1 is SEHNR, CDR2 FQNEAQ, per germline (reference sequence). The CDR3 spans 18 residues. V was trimmed by 4 bases and J by 2 bases, leaving 18 bases between them. The CDR3 here is CASSSTRGEGAGANVLTF. Written as DNA, the CDR3 is TGTGCCAGCAGCTCGACCAGGGGAGAGGGTGCTGGGGCCAACGTCCTGACTTTC.

As for this clone: This sample also contains other DNA sequences that code for the same CDR3. The chain combines TRBV20-1 with TRBJ2-5; no clear D. There are 10 residues in the CDR3. V was cut by 2 bases and J by 5 bases, with 3 bases left in between. Looked up from germline, CDR1 is DFQATT and CDR2 is SNEGSKA (reference sequence). As DNA, the CDR3 is TGCAGTGCTAGAAGGGAGACCCAGTACTTC. Protein product: CSARRETQYF.

The genes are TRBV5-1 and TRBJ2-5; D might be TRBD2 (5 bases). The CDR3 has 13 residues. Trimming removed 1 base at V and 7 bases at J, with 11 bases between. Germline values: CDR1 SGHRS, CDR2 YFSETQ. This CDR3 reads CASSLPSEATQYF. CDR3 coding DNA: TGCGCCAGCAGCTTGCCCTCGGAGGCGACCCAGTACTTC. The entire variable domain, with the rest obtained from reference TRBV5-1 and TRBJ2-5, is as follows: KAGVTQTPRYLIKTRGQQVTLSCSPISGHRSVSWYQQTPGQGLQFLFEYFSETQRNKGNFPGRFSGRQFSNSRSEMNVSTLELGDSALYLCASSLPSEATQYFGPGTRLLVL.

CDR3 sequence (DNA): TGTGCCAGCAGCCGCCGACCGGGACTAGCGGGAGTAGGCTCCTACGAGCAGTACTTC. Amino acids: CASSRRPGLAGVGSYEQYF. The rearrangement links TRBV9 to TRBJ2-7; 14 bases are a match to TRBD2. Germline CDR1 reads SGDLS; CDR2 reads YYNGEE. The CDR3 spans 19 residues. Trimming cost V 4 bases and J 0 bases; bases outside gene matches: 12.

The chain employs TRBV2 and TRBJ2-3; D possibly corresponds to TRBD1 (6 bases). This CDR3 region has 13 residues. With 4 bases removed from V and 5 bases from J, the gap between germline ends came to 10 bases. Germline CDR1 is SNHLY and CDR2 is FYNNEI. The DNA of the CDR3 is TGTGCCAGCAGTGCGCACAGGGAAGATACGCAGTATTTT. Its translation is CASSAHREDTQYF.

In this sample, this clone turned up once. J is TRBJ2-7 and V is TRBV6-5; D remains unclear. Trimming removed 4 bases at V and 0 bases at J, with 10 bases between. Germline CDR1 and CDR2: MNHEY and SVGAGI. This CDR3 spans 14 amino acids. This chain's CDR3 is CASSSYSNSYEQYF. The CDR3 nucleotides are TGTGCCAGCAGTTCTTACAGCAACTCCTACGAGCAGTACTTC.

This chain joins TRBV6-1 and TRBJ2-7; the D is unclear. This CDR3 contains 14 residues. Germline V gene sequence: CDR1 MNHNS, CDR2 SASEGT. V lost 0 bases to trimming and J lost 7 bases, with 13 bases between them. The CDR3 bases are TGTGCCAGCAGTGAAGCGCCAGGTCGTAGGGAGCAGTACTTC. Encoded protein: CASSEAPGRREQYF.

Concerning this clone itself: A much larger clone lies one base from this, so it may be a read error. J is TRBJ2-7 and V is TRBV11-2; 7 bases line up with TRBD2. The CDR3 consists of 15 residues. J lost 2 bases, V lost 6 bases, and 10 bases had no gene match. Germline-derived CDR1 and CDR2 are SGHAT and FQNNGV. CDR3 residues: CASRKLVGRAYEQYF. The CDR3 coding sequence is TGTGCCAGCAGAAAACTAGTGGGGAGGGCCTACGAGCAGTACTTC.

This clone was seen only a few times. This chain links TRBV2 with TRBJ2-7; the match to TRBD1 covers 8 bases. The CDR3 covers 14 residues. J gave up 0 bases and V 6 bases, and 4 bases lay outside the gene matches. The V gene's germline CDR1 is SNHLY and CDR2 FYNNEI. The CDR3 loop is CASSWTGTSYEQYF. The CDR3 DNA reads as TGTGCCAGCAGCTGGACAGGGACCTCCTACGAGCAGTACTTC.

This chain joins TRBV10-3 and TRBJ1-1; the match to TRBD1 covers 8 bases. The CDR3 extends over 17 amino acids. Trimming at V came to 2 bases and at J to 1 base, leaving 9 bases not matched to a gene. Germline assignment: CDR1 ENHRY and CDR2 SYGVKD. In nucleotides, the CDR3 is TGTGCCATCAGTGAGGCAGGGGGCGAGGGTGGGAACACTGAAGCTTTCTTT. Residues: CAISEAGGEGGNTEAFF.

This clone was seen ten or more times. The sample holds other DNA sequences that translate to the same CDR3. The chain couples TRBV9 to TRBJ2-1; TRBD1 matches 9 bases. CDR1 is SGDLS and CDR2 is YYNGEE in the germline V gene. V gave up 2 bases and J gave up 7 bases; unmatched junction bases: 7. The CDR3 contains 15 residues. The CDR3 loop is CASSVGTGSGNEQFF. The CDR3 bases are TGTGCCAGCAGCGTCGGGACAGGGTCTGGGAATGAGCAGTTCTTC.

A remark on this clone: In the same sample, other DNA sequences code for this CDR3. V and J are TRBV11-2 and TRBJ1-2; D is possibly TRBD1 (5 bases). This CDR3 is 13 amino acids long. Trimming left V 5 bases short and J 2 bases short, with 9 bases between. Germline assignment: CDR1 SGHAT and CDR2 FQNNGV. The CDR3: CASSPGQNYGYTF. The CDR3 bases are TGTGCCAGCAGCCCAGGGCAGAACTATGGCTACACCTTC.

The chain links TRBV7-9 to TRBJ2-7, with 8 bases that match TRBD1. Germline loops: CDR1 SEHNR, CDR2 FQNEAQ (reference sequence). The V and J ends lost 5 bases and 5 bases, in that order; junction bases with no gene match: 8. This CDR3 comprises 14 residues. CDR3 nucleotides: TGTGCCAGCAGCCGTGACAGGGGAATTGACGAGCAGTACTTC. It translates to CASSRDRGIDEQYF.

This clone was counted between two and nine times. The chain links TRBV6-6 to TRBJ1-2; 9 positions match TRBD1. This CDR3 is built from 16 residues. Trimming cost V 0 bases and J 7 bases; bases outside gene matches: 9. Germline V gene sequence: CDR1 MNHNY, CDR2 SVGAGI (reference sequence). The chain's CDR3 is CASSYSLDRGAGGYTF. Written as DNA, the CDR3 is TGTGCCAGCAGTTACTCGCTGGACAGGGGCGCGGGTGGCTACACCTTC.

The chain links TRBV6-5 to TRBJ2-7; tentative D call: TRBD2 (5 bases). The V end lost 2 bases, the J end lost 0 bases, and 11 bases lay between the germline ends. Per the germline V gene, CDR1 is MNHEY and CDR2 is SVGAGI. This CDR3 contains 15 residues. This CDR3 is CASSYGGPSSYEQYF. The CDR3 DNA follows: TGTGCCAGCAGTTACGGCGGGCCCTCCTCCTACGAGCAGTACTTC.

This chain links TRBV5-1 with TRBJ2-3; TRBD2 matches 8 bases. Germline lookup yields CDR1 SGHRS and CDR2 YFSETQ. There are 16 residues in the CDR3. V lost 1 base to trimming and J lost 4 bases; unmatched junction nucleotides: 8. CDR3 sequence: CASSLFIAGGADTQYF. Written as DNA, the CDR3 is TGCGCCAGCAGCTTGTTCATTGCGGGAGGCGCAGATACGCAGTATTTT.

A remark on this clone: This same CDR3 is encoded by further DNA sequences in the sample. The genes are TRBV7-9 and TRBJ2-5, with D maybe TRBD2 (6 bases). This CDR3 comprises 14 residues. Germline CDR1 and CDR2: SEHNR and FQNEAQ (reference sequence). V was pared by 0 bases and J by 4 bases, with 9 bases between. CDR3 loop: CASSLAGAGETQYF. The CDR3 DNA follows: TGTGCCAGCAGCTTAGCGGGAGCGGGAGAGACCCAGTACTTC. Together with reference TRBV7-9 and TRBJ2-5, the CDR3 gives the full variable domain: DTGVSQNPRHKITKRGQNVTFRCDPISEHNRLYWYRQTLGQGPEFLTYFQNEAQLEKSRLLSDRFSAERPKGSFSTLEIQRTEQGDSAMYLCASSLAGAGETQYFGPGTRLLVL.

The chain joins TRBV19 to TRBJ2-5; D not certain. V was trimmed by 5 bases and J by 1 base, leaving 11 bases between them. CDR3 size: 14 residues. CDR1 is LNHDA, CDR2 SQIVND, per germline (reference sequence). CDR3 in DNA: TGTGCCAGTAGTCTACACGGAACCCAAGAGACCCAGTACTTC. Translating it yields CASSLHGTQETQYF.

As regards this clone: Distinct nucleotide sequences in the sample also encode this CDR3. The chain joins TRBV9 to TRBJ2-2, with TRBD2 identical over 8 bases. V gave up 2 bases and J gave up 3 bases; unmatched junction bases: 3. The CDR3 sequence is 15 residues long. Germline-derived CDR1 and CDR2 are SGDLS and YYNGEE. For the CDR3, the DNA is TGTGCCAGCAGCGTTGCGGGAGGCTACACCGGGGAGCTGTTTTTT. It codes for CASSVAGGYTGELFF.